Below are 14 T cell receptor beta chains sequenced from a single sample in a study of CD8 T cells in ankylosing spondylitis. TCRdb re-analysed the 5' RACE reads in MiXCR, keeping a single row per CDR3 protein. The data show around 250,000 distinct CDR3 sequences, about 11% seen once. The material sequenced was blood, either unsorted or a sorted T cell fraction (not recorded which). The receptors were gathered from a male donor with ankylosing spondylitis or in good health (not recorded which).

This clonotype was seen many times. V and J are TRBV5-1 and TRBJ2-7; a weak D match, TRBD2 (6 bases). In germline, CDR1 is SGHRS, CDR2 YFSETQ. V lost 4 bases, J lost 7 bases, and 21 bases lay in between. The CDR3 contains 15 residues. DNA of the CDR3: TGCGCCAGCAGCCCGGCGGGCCTCACACGGGGGGAGCAGTACTTC. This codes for CASSPAGLTRGEQYF.

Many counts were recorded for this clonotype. CDR3 loop: CASSQGPVLFSPLHF. As DNA, the CDR3 is TGTGCCAGCAGCCAAGGGCCCGTGCTGTTTTCACCCCTCCACTTT. The chain employs TRBV3-1 and TRBJ1-6; D call uncertain. The CDR3 totals 15 residues. CDR1 and CDR2 (germline): LGHDT, YNNKEL (reference sequence). V lost 1 base and J lost 9, with 13 bases in between.

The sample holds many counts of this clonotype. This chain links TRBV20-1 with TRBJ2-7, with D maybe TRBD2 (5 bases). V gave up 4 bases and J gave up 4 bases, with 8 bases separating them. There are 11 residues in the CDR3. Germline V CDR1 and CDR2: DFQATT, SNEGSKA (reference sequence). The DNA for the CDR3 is TGCAGTGCTATGGGAGCTTACGAGCAGTACTTC. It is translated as CSAMGAYEQYF.

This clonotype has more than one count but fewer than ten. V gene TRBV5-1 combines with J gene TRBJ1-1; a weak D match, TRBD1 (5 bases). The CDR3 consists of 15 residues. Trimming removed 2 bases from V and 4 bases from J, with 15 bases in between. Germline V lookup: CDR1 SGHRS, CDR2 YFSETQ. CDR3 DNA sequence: TGCGCCAGCAGCTTTTTGAATTCGGGGGGCACTGAAGCTTTCTTT. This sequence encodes CASSFLNSGGTEAFF.

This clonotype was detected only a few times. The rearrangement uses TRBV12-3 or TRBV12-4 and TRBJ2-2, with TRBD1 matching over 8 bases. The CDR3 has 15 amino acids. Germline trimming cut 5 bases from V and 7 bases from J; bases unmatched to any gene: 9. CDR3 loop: CASSPGQGLVGELFF. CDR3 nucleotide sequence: TGTGCCAGCAGTCCCGGACAGGGTTTGGTCGGGGAGCTGTTTTTT.

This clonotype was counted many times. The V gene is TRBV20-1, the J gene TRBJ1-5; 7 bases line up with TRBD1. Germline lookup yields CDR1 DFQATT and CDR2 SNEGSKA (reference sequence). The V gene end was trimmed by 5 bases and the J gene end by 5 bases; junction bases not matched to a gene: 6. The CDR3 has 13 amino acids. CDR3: CSASTGEHQPQHF. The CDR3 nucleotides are TGCAGTGCTTCCACAGGGGAGCATCAGCCCCAGCATTTT.

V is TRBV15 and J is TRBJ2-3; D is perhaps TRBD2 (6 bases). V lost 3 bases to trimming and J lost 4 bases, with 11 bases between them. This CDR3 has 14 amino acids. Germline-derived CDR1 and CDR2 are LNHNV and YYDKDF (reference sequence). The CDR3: CATSRASEADTQYF. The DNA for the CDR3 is TGTGCCACCAGCAGGGCTAGCGAAGCAGATACGCAGTATTTT.

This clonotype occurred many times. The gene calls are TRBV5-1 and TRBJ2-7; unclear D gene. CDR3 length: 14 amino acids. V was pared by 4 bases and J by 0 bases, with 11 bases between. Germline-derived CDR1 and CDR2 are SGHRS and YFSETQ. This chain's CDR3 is CASSPDPNSYEQYF. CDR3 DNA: TGCGCCAGCAGCCCGGACCCGAACTCCTACGAGCAGTACTTC. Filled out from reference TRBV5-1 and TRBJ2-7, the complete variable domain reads KAGVTQTPRYLIKTRGQQVTLSCSPISGHRSVSWYQQTPGQGLQFLFEYFSETQRNKGNFPGRFSGRQFSNSRSEMNVSTLELGDSALYLCASSPDPNSYEQYFGPGTRLTVT.

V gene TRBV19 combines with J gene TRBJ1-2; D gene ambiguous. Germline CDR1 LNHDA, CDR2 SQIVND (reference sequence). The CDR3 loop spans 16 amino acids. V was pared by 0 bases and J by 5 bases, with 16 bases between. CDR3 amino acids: CASSIESGLNTYGYTF. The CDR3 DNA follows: TGTGCCAGTAGTATAGAGTCAGGACTGAACACGTATGGCTACACCTTC. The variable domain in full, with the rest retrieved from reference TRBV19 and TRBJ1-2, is DGGITQSPKYLFRKEGQNVTLSCEQNLNHDAMYWYRQDPGQGLRLIYYSQIVNDFQKGDIAEGYSVSREKKESFPLTVTSAQKNPTAFYLCASSIESGLNTYGYTFGSGTRLTVV.

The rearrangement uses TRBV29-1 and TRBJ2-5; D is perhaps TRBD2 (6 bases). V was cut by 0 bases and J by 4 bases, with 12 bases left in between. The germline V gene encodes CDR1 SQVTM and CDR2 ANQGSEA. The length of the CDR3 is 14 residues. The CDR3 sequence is CSVEDRWGGETQYF. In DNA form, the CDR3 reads TGCAGCGTTGAAGATCGGTGGGGAGGAGAGACCCAGTACTTC.

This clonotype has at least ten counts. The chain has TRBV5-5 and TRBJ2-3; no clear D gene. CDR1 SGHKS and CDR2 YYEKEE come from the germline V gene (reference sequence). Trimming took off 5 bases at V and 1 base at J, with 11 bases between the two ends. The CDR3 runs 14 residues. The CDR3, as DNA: TGTGCCAGCAGTGAGGACCACCGCACAGATACGCAGTATTTT. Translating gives CASSEDHRTDTQYF.

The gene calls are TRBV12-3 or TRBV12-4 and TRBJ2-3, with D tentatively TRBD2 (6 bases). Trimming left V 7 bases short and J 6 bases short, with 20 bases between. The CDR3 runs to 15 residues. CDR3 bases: TGTGCCAGCATTCCAGGCGGGGTGCCTAGGGATACGCAGTATTTT. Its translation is CASIPGGVPRDTQYF.

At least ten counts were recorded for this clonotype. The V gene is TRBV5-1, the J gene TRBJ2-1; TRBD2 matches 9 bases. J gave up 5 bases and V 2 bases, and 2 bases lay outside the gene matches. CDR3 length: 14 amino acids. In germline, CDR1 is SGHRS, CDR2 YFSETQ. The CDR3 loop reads CASSLGTSHNEQFF. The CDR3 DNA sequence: TGCGCCAGCAGCTTAGGGACTAGCCACAATGAGCAGTTCTTC.

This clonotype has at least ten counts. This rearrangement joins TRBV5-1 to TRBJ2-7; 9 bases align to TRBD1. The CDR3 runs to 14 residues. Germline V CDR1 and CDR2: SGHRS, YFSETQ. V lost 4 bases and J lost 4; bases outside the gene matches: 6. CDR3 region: CASSPGQGLYEQYF. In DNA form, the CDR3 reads TGCGCCAGCAGCCCGGGACAGGGTTTGTACGAGCAGTACTTC.